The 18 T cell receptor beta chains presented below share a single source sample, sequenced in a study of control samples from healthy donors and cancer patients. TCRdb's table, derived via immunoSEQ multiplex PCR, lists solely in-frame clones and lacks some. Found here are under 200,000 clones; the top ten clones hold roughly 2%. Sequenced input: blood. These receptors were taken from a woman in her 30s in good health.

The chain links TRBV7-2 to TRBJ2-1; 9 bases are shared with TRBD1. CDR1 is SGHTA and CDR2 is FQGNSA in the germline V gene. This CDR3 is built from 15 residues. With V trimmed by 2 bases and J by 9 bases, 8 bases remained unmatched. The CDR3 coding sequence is TGTGCCAGCAGCTTAACTGACAGGGGGTTAGGTGAGCAGTTCTTC. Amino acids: CASSLTDRGLGEQFF.

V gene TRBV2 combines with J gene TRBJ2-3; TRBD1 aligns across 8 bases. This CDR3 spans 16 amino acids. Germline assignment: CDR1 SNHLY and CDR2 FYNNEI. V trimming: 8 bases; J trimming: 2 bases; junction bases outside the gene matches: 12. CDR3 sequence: CASLKTGGIHTDTQYF. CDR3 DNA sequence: TGTGCCAGCCTAAAAACAGGGGGTATCCACACAGATACGCAGTATTTT.

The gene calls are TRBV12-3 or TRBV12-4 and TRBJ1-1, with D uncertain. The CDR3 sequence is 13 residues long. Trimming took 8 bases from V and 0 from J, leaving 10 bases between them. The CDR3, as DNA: TGTGCCAGCCGTCCCCAAATGAACACTGAAGCTTTCTTT. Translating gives CASRPQMNTEAFF.

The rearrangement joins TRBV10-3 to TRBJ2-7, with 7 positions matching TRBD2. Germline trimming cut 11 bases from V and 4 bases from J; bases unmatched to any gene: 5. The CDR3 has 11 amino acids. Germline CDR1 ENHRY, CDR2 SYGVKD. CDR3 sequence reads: CAVGTTYEQYF. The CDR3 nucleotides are TGTGCCGTTGGGACTACTTACGAGCAGTACTTC.

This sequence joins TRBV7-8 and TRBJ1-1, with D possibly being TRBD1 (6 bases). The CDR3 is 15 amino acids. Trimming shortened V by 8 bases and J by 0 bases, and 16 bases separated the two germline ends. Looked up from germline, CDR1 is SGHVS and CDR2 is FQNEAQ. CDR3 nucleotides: TGTGCCAGCGGACGATCGGGACAAATGAACACTGAAGCTTTCTTT. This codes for CASGRSGQMNTEAFF.

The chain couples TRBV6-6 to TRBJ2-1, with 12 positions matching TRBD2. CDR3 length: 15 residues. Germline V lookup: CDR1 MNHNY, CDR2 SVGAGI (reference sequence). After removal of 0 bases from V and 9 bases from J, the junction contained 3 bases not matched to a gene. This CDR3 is CASSYSTSGGLEQFF. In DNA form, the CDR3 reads TGTGCCAGCAGTTACTCGACTAGCGGGGGCCTTGAGCAGTTCTTC.

The CDR3 here is CATSDPQGSNYGYTF. The CDR3 DNA follows: TGTGCCACCAGTGATCCGCAGGGGAGCAACTATGGCTACACCTTC. The V gene is TRBV24-1, the J gene TRBJ1-2; tentative D call: TRBD1 (6 bases). This CDR3 contains 15 residues. The V end lost 3 bases, the J end lost 2 bases, and 12 bases lay between the germline ends. Germline loops: CDR1 KGHDR, CDR2 SFDVKD.

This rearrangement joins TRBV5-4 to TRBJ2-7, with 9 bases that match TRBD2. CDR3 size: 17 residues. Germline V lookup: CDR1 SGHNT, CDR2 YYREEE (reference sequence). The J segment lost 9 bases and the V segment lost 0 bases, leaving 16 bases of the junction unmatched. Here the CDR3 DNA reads TGTGCCAGCAGCTTGGAACCCACTGGGCGGGGGGGAGAAGGGCAGTACTTC. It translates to CASSLEPTGRGGEGQYF.

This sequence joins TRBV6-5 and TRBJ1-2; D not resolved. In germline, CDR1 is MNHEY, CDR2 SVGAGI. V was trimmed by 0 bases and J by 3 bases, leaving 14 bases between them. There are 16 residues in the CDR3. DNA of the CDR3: TGTGCCAGCAGTTACTCCTCGGCGGGCGGAGACTATGGCTACACCTTC. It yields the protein CASSYSSAGGDYGYTF.

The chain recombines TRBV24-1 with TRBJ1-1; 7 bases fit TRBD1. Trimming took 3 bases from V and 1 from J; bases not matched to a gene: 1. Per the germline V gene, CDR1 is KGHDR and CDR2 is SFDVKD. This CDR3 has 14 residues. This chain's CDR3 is CATSDGTANTEAFF. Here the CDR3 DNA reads TGTGCCACCAGTGATGGGACAGCGAACACTGAAGCTTTCTTT.

The CDR3 bases are TGTGCCAGCTCCGCCTTTCGGAGACAGCCCAATCAGCCCCAGCATTTT. Protein sequence: CASSAFRRQPNQPQHF. V and J are TRBV18 and TRBJ1-5; the D gene is possibly TRBD1 (5 bases). Germline V gene data show CDR1 as KGHSH and CDR2 as LQKENI. The CDR3 length is 16 residues. V was cut by 6 bases and J by 3 bases, with 18 bases left in between.

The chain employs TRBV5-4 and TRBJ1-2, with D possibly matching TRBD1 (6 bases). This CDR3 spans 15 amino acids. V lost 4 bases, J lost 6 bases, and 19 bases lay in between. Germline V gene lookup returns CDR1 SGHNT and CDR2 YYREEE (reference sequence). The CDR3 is CASSRGAGAPNGYTF. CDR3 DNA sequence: TGTGCCAGCAGCAGGGGAGCGGGGGCGCCTAATGGCTACACCTTC.

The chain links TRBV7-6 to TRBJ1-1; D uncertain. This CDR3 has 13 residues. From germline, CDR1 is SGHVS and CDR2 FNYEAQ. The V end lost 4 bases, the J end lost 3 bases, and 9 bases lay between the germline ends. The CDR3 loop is CASSSVGDTEAFF. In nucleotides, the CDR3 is TGTGCCAGCAGCTCCGTAGGAGACACTGAAGCTTTCTTT.

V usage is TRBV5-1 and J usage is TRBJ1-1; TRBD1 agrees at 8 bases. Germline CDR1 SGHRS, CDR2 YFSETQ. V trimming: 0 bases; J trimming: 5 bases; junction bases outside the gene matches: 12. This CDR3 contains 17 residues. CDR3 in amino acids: CASSLAGSGGASTEAFF. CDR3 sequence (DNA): TGCGCCAGCAGCTTGGCGGGGTCAGGGGGCGCGAGTACTGAAGCTTTCTTT.

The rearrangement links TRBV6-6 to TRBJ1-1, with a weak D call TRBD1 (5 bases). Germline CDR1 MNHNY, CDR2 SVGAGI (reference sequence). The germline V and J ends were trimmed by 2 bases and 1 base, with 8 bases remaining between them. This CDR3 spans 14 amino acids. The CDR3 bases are TGTGCCAGCAGTTACGGGGGGTGGAACACTGAAGCTTTCTTT. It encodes CASSYGGWNTEAFF.

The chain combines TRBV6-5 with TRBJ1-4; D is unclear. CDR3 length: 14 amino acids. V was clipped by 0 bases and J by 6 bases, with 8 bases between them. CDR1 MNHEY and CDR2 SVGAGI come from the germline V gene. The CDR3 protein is CASSYSAADEKLFF. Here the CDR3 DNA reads TGTGCCAGCAGTTACTCGGCGGCCGATGAAAAACTGTTTTTT.

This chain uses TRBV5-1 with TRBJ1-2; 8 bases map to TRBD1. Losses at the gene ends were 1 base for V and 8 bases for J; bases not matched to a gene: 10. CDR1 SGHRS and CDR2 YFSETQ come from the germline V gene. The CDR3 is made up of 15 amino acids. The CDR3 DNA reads TGCGCCAGCAGCTTGCAGTCAGGGGGCAGAGGAGGCTACACCTTC. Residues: CASSLQSGGRGGYTF.

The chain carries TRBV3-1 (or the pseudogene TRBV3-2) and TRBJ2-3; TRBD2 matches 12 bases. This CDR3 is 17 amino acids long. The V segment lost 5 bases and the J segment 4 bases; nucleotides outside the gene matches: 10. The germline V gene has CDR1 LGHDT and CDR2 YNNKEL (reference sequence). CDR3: CASSSYSSGGASDTQYF. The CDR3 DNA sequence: TGTGCCAGCAGCTCTTATTCTAGCGGGGGGGCCTCAGATACGCAGTATTTT.